The T cell receptor beta chain under discussion was sequenced for a study of T cells in Graves' hyperthyroidism and ophthalmopathy. When ophthalmopathy did not progress within 18 months, Graves' hyperthyroidism was considered stable. The study based diagnoses on clinical symptoms, serum thyroxine and TRAb, thyroid ultrasound and orbital computed tomography. TCR beta CDR3 regions were amplified from RNA transcripts. When the TCR CDR3 underwent first-round RT-PCR, the HTBI primer set was used. TCRdb analysed the multiplex PCR reads with MiXCR anew, one entry per CDR3 protein. The sample has around 340,000 distinct CDR3 sequences; over 11% are singletons. The CDR3 has 15 residues. The V segment lost 8 bases and the J segment 4 bases; nucleotides outside the gene matches: 11. From germline, CDR1 is DFQATT and CDR2 SNEGSKA (reference sequence).

The sequencing input was blood. This clonotype originated in a woman in her 30s with Graves' hyperthyroidism. The chain couples TRBV20-1 to TRBJ2-1, with 10 bases matching TRBD1. The CDR3 sequence: CSSGPGTGVYNEQFF. The CDR3 nucleotides are TGCAGTTCCGGACCCGGGACAGGGGTTTACAATGAGCAGTTCTTC.